The table lists the clone carrying this T cell receptor (beta chain) with a few counts. The CDR3 is made up of 14 amino acids. The V and J ends lost 5 bases and 4 bases respectively, with 14 bases between them. This specimen belongs to a study of T-cell memory formation after mild COVID-19. TCRdb re-analysed the 5' RACE reads in MiXCR, keeping a single row per CDR3 protein. The sample contains around 510,000 distinct CDR3 sequences, approximately 21% of which appear only once. Specimen: PBMCs or a T cell subset sorted from them (not recorded which). This chain uses TRBV12-3 or TRBV12-4 with TRBJ1-1; no clear D. This receptor was taken from an adult woman who had mild COVID-19 (a few samples of this study predate the infection). Cell type and time point are not known. CDR3 amino acids: CASSLSGSITEAFF. CDR3 nucleotide sequence: TGTGCCAGCAGTCTCAGCGGCAGTATCACTGAAGCTTTCTTT.